The 29 T cell receptor beta chains given below trace back to one sample, sequenced in a study of OX40 agonist ivuxolimab in advanced cancers. TCRdb keeps only in-frame clones here, not all; method: immunoSEQ multiplex PCR. Of about 25,000 clones listed, more than 75% are singletons. The sample consisted of CD4+ or CD8+ T cells sorted from blood, taken in a trial of the OX40 agonist ivuxolimab. The receptors shown here come from an adult with an advanced solid tumor such as melanoma, head and neck, liver or kidney cancer.

This clone has only a few counts. V gene TRBV6-5 combines with J gene TRBJ2-2; D gene ambiguous. Deletions cut 2 bases from V and 7 bases from J, with 8 bases between. Germline assignment: CDR1 MNHEY and CDR2 SVGAGI. The CDR3 length is 13 residues. CDR3 amino acids: CASSYHDNGELFF. DNA of the CDR3: TGTGCCAGCAGTTACCACGACAACGGGGAGCTGTTTTTT.

This rearrangement joins TRBV6-5 to TRBJ1-6; TRBD1 might be the D (5 bases). Trimming took 5 bases from V and 5 from J, leaving 10 bases between them. Germline V gene data show CDR1 as MNHEY and CDR2 as SVGAGI. The CDR3 spans 14 residues. The CDR3 sequence is CASSGTSDNSPLHF. The CDR3 bases are TGTGCCAGCAGTGGGACTTCCGATAATTCACCCCTCCACTTT.

This clone was detected only a few times. This rearrangement joins TRBV7-3 to TRBJ2-1; no clear D gene. Trimming shortened V by 1 base and J by 1 base, and 11 bases separated the two germline ends. Germline assignment: CDR1 SGHTA and CDR2 FQGTGA. The length of the CDR3 is 16 residues. CDR3 sequence: CASSLIRTDSYNEQFF. The CDR3 DNA reads as TGTGCCAGCAGCTTAATCCGTACGGATTCCTACAATGAGCAGTTCTTC.

The gene calls are TRBV28 and TRBJ1-6; TRBD1 is a possible D gene (5 bases). CDR1 is MDHEN and CDR2 is SYDVKM in the germline V gene. Between the trimmed V and J ends, which lost 2 bases and 6 bases, there was a span of 8 bases. CDR3 length: 14 amino acids. The CDR3 reads CASSLLDSNSPLHF. CDR3 coding DNA: TGTGCCAGCAGTTTACTCGACAGTAATTCACCCCTCCACTTT. The whole variable domain, filled in from reference TRBV28 and TRBJ1-6, reads DVKVTQSSRYLVKRTGEKVFLECVQDMDHENMFWYRQDPGLGLRLIYFSYDVKMKEKGDIPEGYSVSREKKERFSLILESASTNQTSMYLCASSLLDSNSPLHFGNGTRLTVT.

By share, this clone ranks as large. This rearrangement joins TRBV5-6 to TRBJ1-2; 7 positions match TRBD1. V shed 5 bases and J 3 bases; nucleotides not matched to a gene: 4. CDR3 length: 13 amino acids. Per the germline V gene, CDR1 is SGHDT and CDR2 is YYEEEE. CDR3 sequence: CASRIQGHYGYTF. CDR3 sequence (DNA): TGTGCCAGCAGAATACAGGGGCACTATGGCTACACCTTC.

The genes are TRBV6-6 and TRBJ1-5; TRBD1 might be the D (6 bases). The germline CDR1 and CDR2 sequences are MNHNY and SVGAGI (reference sequence). Trimming cost V 4 bases and J 6 bases, with 19 bases left between them. This CDR3 has 16 amino acids. The chain's CDR3 is CASSSQGQLAGQPQHF. As DNA, the CDR3 is TGTGCCAGCAGTTCCCAGGGACAACTTGCGGGTCAGCCCCAGCATTTT.

V and J are TRBV11-2 and TRBJ1-1; D gene uncertain. The length of the CDR3 is 14 residues. Germline CDR1 is SGHAT and CDR2 is FQNNGV. Trimming took off 1 base at V and 7 bases at J, with 13 bases between the two ends. The CDR3 bases are TGTGCCAGCAGCTTAGGGGGTGGGGAGGTTGAAGCTTTCTTT. Its protein is CASSLGGGEVEAFF.

This clone has a handful of counts. V is TRBV2 and J is TRBJ2-6; a weak D match, TRBD1 (6 bases). CDR3 length: 19 amino acids. V lost 6 bases, J lost 0 bases, and 21 bases lay in between. The germline gives CDR1 SNHLY, CDR2 FYNNEI. The CDR3 bases are TGTGCCAGCAGCCCACCCCCAGGGGCGTCCTTCTCTGGGGCCAACGTCCTGACTTTC. Translated, it gives CASSPPPGASFSGANVLTF.

This clone was seen only a few times. The chain has TRBV28 and TRBJ2-7; the match to TRBD2 covers 7 bases. The CDR3 runs to 15 residues. Unmatched junction bases numbered 10, after V lost 4 bases and J lost 4 bases. In germline, CDR1 is MDHEN, CDR2 SYDVKM. CDR3 coding DNA: TGTGCCAGCAGTTCGGCCCTAGTGGGAGGGTACGAGCAGTACTTC. Protein: CASSSALVGGYEQYF.

The chain couples TRBV9 to TRBJ2-7, with a possible D match to TRBD2 (6 bases). This CDR3 region has 13 residues. V lost 3 bases to trimming and J lost 4 bases, with 11 bases between them. Germline CDR1 SGDLS, CDR2 YYNGEE. CDR3 protein: CASSGGGLYEQYF. CDR3 nucleotide sequence: TGTGCCAGCAGCGGTGGGGGGTTGTACGAGCAGTACTTC. The full variable domain, its missing parts supplied by reference TRBV9 and TRBJ2-7, is DSGVTQTPKHLITATGQRVTLRCSPRSGDLSVYWYQQSLDQGLQFLIQYYNGEERAKGNILERFSAQQFPDLHSELNLSSLELGDSALYFCASSGGGLYEQYFGPGTRLTVT.

The chain uses TRBV5-4 and TRBJ1-4; no firm D call. Trimming shortened V by 0 bases and J by 3 bases, and 12 bases separated the two germline ends. Germline V CDR1 and CDR2: SGHNT, YYREEE (reference sequence). CDR3 length: 16 amino acids. The CDR3 coding sequence is TGTGCCAGCAGCTTGGCAAGGGCAGCCTCTAATGAAAAACTGTTTTTT. Its protein is CASSLARAASNEKLFF.

The chain is built from TRBV6-1 and TRBJ1-1, with TRBD1 as a possible D gene (6 bases). Germline CDR1 reads MNHNS; CDR2 reads SASEGT. V gave up 5 bases and J gave up 4 bases, with 14 bases separating them. The CDR3 runs to 14 residues. The CDR3, as DNA: TGTGCCAGCAGTTTCCCAGGGGTCATCACTGAAGCTTTCTTT. Translating gives CASSFPGVITEAFF.

This rearrangement joins TRBV4-2 to TRBJ2-7; TRBD1 or TRBD2 may be the D gene (5 bases each). CDR1 is LGHNA and CDR2 is YNFKEQ in the germline V gene. The V end was cut by 4 bases, the J end by 4 bases, with 11 bases between. The CDR3 consists of 13 residues. The CDR3 sequence is CASSRDQEYEQYF. The CDR3 bases are TGTGCCAGCAGCCGGGACCAGGAATACGAGCAGTACTTC.

V gene TRBV15 combines with J gene TRBJ2-7; 7 nucleotides agree with TRBD1. CDR1 LNHNV and CDR2 YYDKDF come from the germline V gene (reference sequence). The V segment lost 3 bases and the J segment 5 bases; nucleotides outside the gene matches: 7. The length of the CDR3 is 14 residues. The DNA for the CDR3 is TGTGCCACCAGCAGGGAAGACAGGGCGGACGAGCAGTACTTC. This encodes CATSREDRADEQYF.

The chain employs TRBV12-1 and TRBJ2-3; the table's D call TRBD2 went unverified against the DNA. TRBV12-1 is recorded as a pseudogene. The CDR3 is 19 amino acids. CDR3 sequence (DNA): TGTGCCAGCAGCTTAGCGGTGTCTAGCGGGGGTGATAGCACAGATACGCAGTATTTT. Amino acid sequence: CASSLAVSSGGDSTDTQYF.

The chain has TRBV6-5 and TRBJ2-7; tentatively, D is TRBD1 (5 bases). Germline lookup yields CDR1 MNHEY and CDR2 SVGAGI. V lost 2 bases and J 3 bases, leaving 11 bases between the germline ends. CDR3 length: 14 amino acids. CDR3 bases: TGTGCCAGCAGTTACAGGGGCCTCTACTACGAGCAGTACTTC. Translated, it gives CASSYRGLYYEQYF.

The chain recombines TRBV19 with TRBJ2-7; weak D call: TRBD1 (6 bases). Trimming stripped 3 bases from V and 4 bases from J, with 16 bases between. CDR3 size: 15 residues. In germline, CDR1 is LNHDA, CDR2 SQIVND (reference sequence). The CDR3 here is CASSIAWGRLYEQYF. DNA of the CDR3: TGTGCCAGTAGTATTGCATGGGGGCGATTGTACGAGCAGTACTTC.

The CDR3 region is CASKGTTGELFF. CDR3 nucleotide sequence: TGTGCCAGCAAGGGGACCACCGGGGAGCTGTTTTTT. The chain links TRBV9 to TRBJ2-2; D assignment may be TRBD1 or TRBD2 (5 bases each). The V end was cut by 6 bases, the J end by 4 bases, with 7 bases between. The CDR3 spans 12 residues. Germline CDR1 is SGDLS and CDR2 is YYNGEE.

The rearrangement uses TRBV29-1 and TRBJ2-2, with unresolved D. Trimming took off 4 bases at V and 8 bases at J, with 8 bases between the two ends. This CDR3 region has 11 residues. The germline CDR1 and CDR2 sequences are SQVTM and ANQGSEA. In DNA form, the CDR3 reads TGCAGCGTTGTGGGCAGAGGGGAGCTGTTTTTT. This gives the protein CSVVGRGELFF.

The V gene is TRBV4-1, the J gene TRBJ1-2; weak D call: TRBD1 (6 bases). Germline assignment: CDR1 MGHRA and CDR2 YSYEKL. V dropped 4 bases and J dropped 2 bases, with 11 bases sitting between them. There are 14 residues in the CDR3. In nucleotides, the CDR3 is TGCGCCAGCAGCCGATACAGGGAGAACTATGGCTACACCTTC. This encodes CASSRYRENYGYTF.

V is TRBV5-6 and J is TRBJ2-7; 10 nucleotides line up with TRBD1. With V trimmed by 4 bases and J by 4 bases, 8 bases remained unmatched. The CDR3 extends over 15 amino acids. From germline, CDR1 is SGHDT and CDR2 YYEEEE. The CDR3 coding sequence is TGTGCCAGCAGCCCCGACAGGGGGCTTACGTACGAGCAGTACTTC. This translates into CASSPDRGLTYEQYF.

The chain employs TRBV5-6 and TRBJ1-1; perhaps TRBD1 as D (5 bases). CDR1 is SGHDT, CDR2 YYEEEE, per germline. The CDR3 loop spans 11 amino acids. V lost 0 bases to trimming and J lost 8 bases, with 5 bases between them. CDR3 DNA: TGTGCCAGCAGCTTGGCAGGGGAAGCTTTCTTT. Amino acid sequence: CASSLAGEAFF.

There are a few counts of this clone. The V and J genes are TRBV9 and TRBJ1-2, with D possibly matching TRBD1 (5 bases). The V end was cut by 7 bases, the J end by 4 bases, with 11 bases between. The CDR3 consists of 12 residues. The V gene's germline CDR1 is SGDLS and CDR2 YYNGEE. The CDR3 loop reads CASGRGGYGYTF. The DNA for the CDR3 is TGTGCCAGCGGTCGCGGGGGCTATGGCTACACCTTC.

The genes are TRBV4-1 and TRBJ1-5; D is possibly TRBD1 (5 bases). The V gene's germline CDR1 is MGHRA and CDR2 YSYEKL. Trimming took 1 base from V and 1 from J, leaving 14 bases between them. This CDR3 contains 17 residues. The CDR3 here is CASSQAPPGPSNQPQHF. DNA for the CDR3: TGCGCCAGCAGCCAAGCCCCGCCGGGACCAAGCAATCAGCCCCAGCATTTT.

V gene TRBV30 combines with J gene TRBJ2-7, with 8 bases lining up with TRBD2. The CDR3 spans 12 residues. V was clipped by 3 bases and J by 4 bases; unmatched bases: 2. Per germline, CDR1 GTSNPN and CDR2 SVGIG (reference sequence). DNA of the CDR3: TGTGCCTGGAGCGGCGGGAGGTACGAGCAGTACTTC. Protein: CAWSGGRYEQYF.

This chain connects TRBV7-9 to TRBJ2-7; 12 bases are a match to TRBD2. Trimming cost V 2 bases and J 4 bases; bases outside gene matches: 12. There are 18 residues in the CDR3. Germline V CDR1 and CDR2: SEHNR, FQNEAQ (reference sequence). The DNA of the CDR3 is TGTGCCAGCAGCTTATGGCCCAGGACTAGCGGGATAGGGTACGAGCAGTACTTC. Its translation: CASSLWPRTSGIGYEQYF. The full variable domain, rest sourced from reference TRBV7-9 and TRBJ2-7, is DTGVSQNPRHKITKRGQNVTFRCDPISEHNRLYWYRQTLGQGPEFLTYFQNEAQLEKSRLLSDRFSAERPKGSFSTLEIQRTEQGDSAMYLCASSLWPRTSGIGYEQYFGPGTRLTVT.

The chain has TRBV6-5 and TRBJ1-1; no definite D call. CDR1 MNHEY and CDR2 SVGAGI come from the germline V gene. CDR3 size: 14 residues. Trimming took 6 bases from V and 0 from J, leaving 11 bases between them. The DNA of the CDR3 is TGTGCCAGCAGCGGACGGGTTTTGAACACTGAAGCTTTCTTT. Protein sequence: CASSGRVLNTEAFF.

The chain couples TRBV4-1 to TRBJ1-5; D might be TRBD1 (5 bases). CDR3 length: 16 residues. The V gene's germline CDR1 is MGHRA and CDR2 YSYEKL. V was cut by 0 bases and J by 0 bases, with 9 bases left in between. CDR3 nucleotides: TGCGCCAGCAGCCAAGATGAGAGGGGTAGCAATCAGCCCCAGCATTTT. Protein: CASSQDERGSNQPQHF.

Only one count was recorded for this clone. J is TRBJ2-5 and V is TRBV28, with D hard to call. The J call may be faulty, since TRBJ2-7 better matches the DNA end. CDR3 length equals 13 residues. In germline, CDR1 is MDHEN, CDR2 SYDVKM. The CDR3 sequence is CASSLTTLYEQYF. The CDR3, as DNA: TGTGCCAGCAGTTTAACCACGCTTTACGAGCAGTACTTC.